The 9 T cell receptor beta chains below all came from one sample that was sequenced in a study of cytomegalovirus exposure and HLA in healthy donors. Primers for the PCR totalled 60 Vbeta and 13 Jbeta. Here immunoSEQ multiplex PCR was the method, and the copy in TCRdb shows in-frame clones only, minus some. The sample shows roughly 54,000 clones, roughly 79% of them seen only once. The sample consisted of PBMCs. These receptors were collected from a man in his forties or fifties in good health and CMV-seronegative.

The chain is built from TRBV15 and TRBJ1-5; D is perhaps TRBD1 (5 bases). Germline values: CDR1 LNHNV, CDR2 YYDKDF (reference sequence). The CDR3 consists of 13 residues. Trimming took 8 bases from V and 6 from J, leaving 14 bases between them. Here the CDR3 DNA reads TGTGCCACCGCGGTCCAGGGCAGTCAGCCCCAGCATTTT. Translating gives CATAVQGSQPQHF. The full variable domain, its missing parts supplied by reference TRBV15 and TRBJ1-5, is DAMVIQNPRYQVTQFGKPVTLSCSQTLNHNVMYWYQQKSSQAPKLLFHYYDKDFNNEADTPDNFQSRRPNTSFCFLDIRSPGLGDTAMYLCATAVQGSQPQHFGDGTRLSIL.

This clone showed up just once. The J gene is TRBJ2-1, the V gene TRBV5-1; the match to TRBD2 covers 8 bases. This CDR3 contains 17 residues. CDR1 and CDR2 (germline): SGHRS, YFSETQ. The V gene end was trimmed by 1 base and the J gene end by 0 bases; junction bases not matched to a gene: 6. CDR3 residues: CASSLPATSGSYNEQFF. The DNA for the CDR3 is TGCGCCAGCAGCTTGCCCGCAACTAGCGGCTCCTACAATGAGCAGTTCTTC.

This chain links TRBV10-3 with TRBJ1-2, with a tentative D call TRBD1 (5 bases). Per the germline V gene, CDR1 is ENHRY and CDR2 is SYGVKD. Deletions cut 6 bases from V and 4 bases from J, with 15 bases between. The CDR3 is 14 residues long. CDR3 in DNA: TGTGCCATCAGAGCCCCAGGGTCAAGCTATGGCTACACCTTC. Translating gives CAIRAPGSSYGYTF.

The chain carries TRBV19 and TRBJ2-7; no clear D gene. The CDR3 runs 13 residues. The V gene lost 4 bases and the J gene lost 4 bases, with 11 bases spanning the gap. Germline loops: CDR1 LNHDA, CDR2 SQIVND (reference sequence). The CDR3: CASSNELSYEQYF. The CDR3 DNA is TGTGCCAGTAGTAATGAGTTATCATACGAGCAGTACTTC.

The rearrangement joins TRBV27 to TRBJ2-7; 8 bases are a match to TRBD1. The ends lost 5 bases at V and 6 bases at J; junction bases unmatched: 12. This CDR3 spans 15 amino acids. Per the germline V gene, CDR1 is MNHEY and CDR2 is SMNVEV (reference sequence). The CDR3 protein is CASSPGQGSPFEQYF. For the CDR3, the DNA is TGTGCCAGCAGTCCAGGACAGGGATCCCCTTTCGAGCAGTACTTC.

The chain couples TRBV4-1 to TRBJ2-2; D gene uncertain. V gave up 2 bases and J gave up 6 bases, with 13 bases separating them. The CDR3 spans 15 residues. The V gene's germline CDR1 is MGHRA and CDR2 YSYEKL. CDR3 bases: TGCGCCAGCAGCCAACCCACAGCCTTTTCCGGGGAGCTGTTTTTT. Protein sequence: CASSQPTAFSGELFF.

The chain combines TRBV7-9 with TRBJ2-7, with TRBD1 as a possible D gene (7 bases). CDR1 is SEHNR and CDR2 is FQNEAQ in the germline V gene (reference sequence). Trimming cost V 4 bases and J 2 bases, with 15 bases left between them. The CDR3 sequence is 15 residues long. The CDR3 bases are TGTGCCAGCAGCTCGGGGGACAGCATCACCTACGAGCAGTACTTC. This gives the protein CASSSGDSITYEQYF.

This chain joins TRBV5-4 and TRBJ1-2, with 9 bases that match TRBD1. The germline V gene encodes CDR1 SGHNT and CDR2 YYREEE (reference sequence). The CDR3 is 14 amino acids. J gave up 5 bases and V 4 bases, and 6 bases lay outside the gene matches. The DNA of the CDR3 is TGTGCCAGCAGCGGGGGACAGGGTATTTATGGCTACACCTTC. Translating it yields CASSGGQGIYGYTF.

This clone was observed a few times. CDR3 region: CASSSAGAYDGYTF. DNA of the CDR3: TGTGCCAGCAGCTCCGCGGGGGCTTACGATGGCTACACCTTC. This chain joins TRBV5-5 and TRBJ1-2; possibly TRBD1 for D (6 bases). V shed 3 bases and J shed 6 bases, with 15 bases lying between them. The CDR3 has 14 residues. Germline-derived CDR1 and CDR2 are SGHKS and YYEKEE (reference sequence).